This is a list of T cell receptor beta chains from one sample in a study of patients and donors after allogeneic stem cell transplantation. TCRdb fed the RT-PCR reads into MiXCR, producing one record per CDR3 protein. The sample yields about 960,000 distinct CDR3 sequences, more than 15% seen once. Material for sequencing was blood, either unsorted or a sorted T cell fraction (not recorded which). Receptors were obtained from a human donor who was either an allogeneic HSCT recipient or a stem cell or donor lymphocyte infusion donor (not recorded which). It is not recorded whose cells these are; they may come from a transplant donor. CDR3s include the opening cysteine and the closing phenylalanine or tryptophan. The order of the fields is clone size, D gene, V gene, J gene, CDR3 DNA, CDR3 protein. A D gene is named only where the DNA matches it firmly. Part of the rows lack a size; the others show once, few, many or a class for expanded clones.

-,-,TRBV20-1,TRBJ1-5,TGCAGTGTCCAGAATAGGAATCAGCCCCAGCATTTT,CSVQNRNQPQHF
many,-,TRBV29-1,TRBJ2-2,TGCAGCGTCCCCGTCCGGGGTAACACCGGGGAGCTGTTTTTT,CSVPVRGNTGELFF
-,-,TRBV7-9,TRBJ1-1,TGTGCCAGCCCACCCGTGGGGGGGACTGAAGCTTTCTTT,CASPPVGGTEAFF
-,-,TRBV28,TRBJ2-1,TGTGCCAGCACCCCCCTGGACATCTTGGGTGAGCAGTTCTTC,CASTPLDILGEQFF
-,-,TRBV5-1,TRBJ2-3,TGCGCCAGCAGCTTGGATACTGGAGCAGATACGCAGTATTTT,CASSLDTGADTQYF
-,-,TRBV2,TRBJ2-2,TGTGCCAGCATGGGAAGACTAGCGAACACCGGGGAGCTGTTTTTT,CASMGRLANTGELFF
many,-,TRBV15,TRBJ2-1,TGTGCCACCAGCAGAGGTCCGGGTCCCAAGCATGAGCAGTTCTTC,CATSRGPGPKHEQFF
-,-,TRBV4-2,TRBJ1-2,TGTGCCAGCAGCCAAGTTAAACAGCTCGACTATGGCTACACCTTC,CASSQVKQLDYGYTF
-,-,TRBV6-1,TRBJ2-3,TGTGCCAGCAGCCTCTCGGGCTCAGCTATCGACGGTACGCAGTATTTT,CASSLSGSAIDGTQYF
few,-,TRBV27,TRBJ2-7,TGTGCCAGCAGTTTATCGTGGGGGAGTTCCGAGCAGTACTTC,CASSLSWGSSEQYF
-,-,TRBV28,TRBJ1-4,TGTGCCAGCAGTTTCCAGGGACCTGCAACTAATGAAAAACTGTTTTTT,CASSFQGPATNEKLFF
few,TRBD2,TRBV4-1,TRBJ2-7,TGCGCCAGCAGCCCATCCTGGGGAGGGATCTACGAGCAGTACTTC,CASSPSWGGIYEQYF
few,-,TRBV15,TRBJ2-1,TGTGCCACCAGCAGAGACAACGAGGGACTGAGCTCCTACAATGAGCAGTTCTTC,CATSRDNEGLSSYNEQFF
few,TRBD2,TRBV7-8,TRBJ2-1,TGTGCCAGCAGCTTAGCCCAACTAGCGGGAGGACGGGTTGATGATGAGCAGTTCTTC,CASSLAQLAGGRVDDEQFF
few,-,TRBV12-3/TRBV12-4,TRBJ1-2,TGTGCCAGCACCCAATACGGGGGGGCTTGGATAGATGGCTACACCTTC,CASTQYGGAWIDGYTF